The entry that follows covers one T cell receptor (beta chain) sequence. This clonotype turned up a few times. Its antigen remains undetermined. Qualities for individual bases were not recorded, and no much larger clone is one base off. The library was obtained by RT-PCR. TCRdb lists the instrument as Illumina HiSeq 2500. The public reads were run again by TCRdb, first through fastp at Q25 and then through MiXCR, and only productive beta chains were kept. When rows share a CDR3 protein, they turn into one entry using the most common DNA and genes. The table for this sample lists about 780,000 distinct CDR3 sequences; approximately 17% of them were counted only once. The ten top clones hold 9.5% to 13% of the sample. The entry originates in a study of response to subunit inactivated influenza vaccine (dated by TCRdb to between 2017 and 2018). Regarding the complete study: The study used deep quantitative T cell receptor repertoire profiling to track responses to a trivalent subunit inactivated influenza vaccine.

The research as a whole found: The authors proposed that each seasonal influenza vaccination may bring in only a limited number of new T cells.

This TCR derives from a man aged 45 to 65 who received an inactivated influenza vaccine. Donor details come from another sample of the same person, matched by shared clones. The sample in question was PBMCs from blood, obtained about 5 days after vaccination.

Here the CDR3 is given as CSARRTSGSSYEQYF. The DNA sequence is TGCAGTGCTAGGCGGACTAGCGGGAGCTCCTACGAGCAGTACTTC. The chain employs TRBV20-1 and TRBJ2-7; 13 nucleotides in the junction match TRBD2. V is cut back by 3 bases and J by 0 bases, with 2 bases in the junction unmatched. According to the germline V gene (reference sequence), CDR1 reads DFQATT and CDR2 reads SNEGSKA. The CDR3 has 15 amino acids, counting the end cysteine and phenylalanine. CDR3 DNA is the only sequence kept; it has 45 bases, read in frame from the first base.